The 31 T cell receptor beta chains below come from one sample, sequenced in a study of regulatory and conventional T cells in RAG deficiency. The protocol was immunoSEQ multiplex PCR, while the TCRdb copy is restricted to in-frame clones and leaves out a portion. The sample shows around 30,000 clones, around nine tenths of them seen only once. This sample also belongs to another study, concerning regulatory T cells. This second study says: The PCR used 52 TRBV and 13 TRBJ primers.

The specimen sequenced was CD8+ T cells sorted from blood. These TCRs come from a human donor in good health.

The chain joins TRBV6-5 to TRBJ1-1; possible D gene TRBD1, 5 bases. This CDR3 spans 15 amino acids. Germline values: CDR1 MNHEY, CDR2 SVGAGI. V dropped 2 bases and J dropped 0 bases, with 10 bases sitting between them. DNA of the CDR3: TGTGCCAGCAGTTACCGGGACGGACTGAACACTGAAGCTTTCTTT. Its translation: CASSYRDGLNTEAFF.

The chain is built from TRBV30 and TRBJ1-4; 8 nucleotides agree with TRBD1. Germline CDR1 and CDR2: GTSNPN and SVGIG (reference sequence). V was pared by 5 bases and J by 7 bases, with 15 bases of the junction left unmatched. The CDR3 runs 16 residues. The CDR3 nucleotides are TGTGCCTGGGGGGTTAAATCGACAGGGGTTGGTGAAAAACTGTTTTTT. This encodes CAWGVKSTGVGEKLFF.

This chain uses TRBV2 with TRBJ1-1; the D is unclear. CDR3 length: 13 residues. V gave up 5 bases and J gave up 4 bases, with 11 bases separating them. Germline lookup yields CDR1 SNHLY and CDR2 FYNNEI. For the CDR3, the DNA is TGTGCCAGCAGTAGAGGGATCGGCACTGAAGCTTTCTTT. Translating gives CASSRGIGTEAFF. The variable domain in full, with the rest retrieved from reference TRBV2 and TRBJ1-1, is EPEVTQTPSHQVTQMGQEVILRCVPISNHLYFYWYRQILGQKVEFLVSFYNNEISEKSEIFDDQFSVERPDGSNFTLKIRSTKLEDSAMYFCASSRGIGTEAFFGQGTRLTVV.

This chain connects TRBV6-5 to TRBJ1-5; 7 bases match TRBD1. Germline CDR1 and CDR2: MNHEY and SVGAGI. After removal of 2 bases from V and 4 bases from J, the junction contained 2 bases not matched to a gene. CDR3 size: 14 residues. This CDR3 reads CASSYTGQNQPQHF. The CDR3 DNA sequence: TGTGCCAGCAGTTACACGGGACAGAATCAGCCCCAGCATTTT.

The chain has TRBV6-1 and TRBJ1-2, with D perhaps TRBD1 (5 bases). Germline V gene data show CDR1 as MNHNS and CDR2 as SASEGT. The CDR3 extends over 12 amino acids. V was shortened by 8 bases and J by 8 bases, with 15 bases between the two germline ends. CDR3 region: CASSYGQLGYTF. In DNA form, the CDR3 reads TGTGCCAGCTCCTACGGACAATTAGGCTACACCTTC.

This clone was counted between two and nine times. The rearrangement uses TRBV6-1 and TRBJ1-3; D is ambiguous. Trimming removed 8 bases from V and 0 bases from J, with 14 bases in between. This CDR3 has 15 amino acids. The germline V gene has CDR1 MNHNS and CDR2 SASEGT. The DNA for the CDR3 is TGTGCCAGCGAAAGCCCGGCAAACTCTGGAAACACCATATATTTT. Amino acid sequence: CASESPANSGNTIYF.

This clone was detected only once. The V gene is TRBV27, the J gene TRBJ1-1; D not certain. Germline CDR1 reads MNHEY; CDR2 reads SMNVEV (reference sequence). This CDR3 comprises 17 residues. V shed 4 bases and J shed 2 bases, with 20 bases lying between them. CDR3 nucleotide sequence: TGTGCCAGCAGTTCGACCAACAACCTCGGTAAAAACACTGAAGCTTTCTTT. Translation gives CASSSTNNLGKNTEAFF.

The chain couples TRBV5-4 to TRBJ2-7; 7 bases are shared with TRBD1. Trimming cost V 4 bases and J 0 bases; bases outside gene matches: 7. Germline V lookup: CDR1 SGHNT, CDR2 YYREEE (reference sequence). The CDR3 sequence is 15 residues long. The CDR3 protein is CASSTGTADSYEQYF. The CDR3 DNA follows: TGTGCCAGCAGCACCGGGACAGCCGACTCCTACGAGCAGTACTTC. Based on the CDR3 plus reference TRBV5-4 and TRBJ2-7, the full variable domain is ETGVTQSPTHLIKTRGQQVTLRCSSQSGHNTVSWYQQALGQGPQFIFQYYREEENGRGNFPPRFSGLQFPNYSSELNVNALELDDSALYLCASSTGTADSYEQYFGPGTRLTVT.

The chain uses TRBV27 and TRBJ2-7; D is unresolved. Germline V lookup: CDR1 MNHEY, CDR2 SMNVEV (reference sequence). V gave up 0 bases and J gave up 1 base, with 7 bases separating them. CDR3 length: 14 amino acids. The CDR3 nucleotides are TGTGCCAGCAGTTTATCGTCCACTTCCTACGAGCAGTACTTC. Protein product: CASSLSSTSYEQYF.

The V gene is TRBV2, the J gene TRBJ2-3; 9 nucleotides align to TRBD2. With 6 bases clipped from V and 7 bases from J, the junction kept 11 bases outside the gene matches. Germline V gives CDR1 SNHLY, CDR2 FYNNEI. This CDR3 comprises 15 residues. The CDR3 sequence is CASSGLREGLNTQYF. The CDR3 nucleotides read TGTGCCAGCAGCGGGCTGCGGGAGGGCCTTAATACGCAGTATTTT.

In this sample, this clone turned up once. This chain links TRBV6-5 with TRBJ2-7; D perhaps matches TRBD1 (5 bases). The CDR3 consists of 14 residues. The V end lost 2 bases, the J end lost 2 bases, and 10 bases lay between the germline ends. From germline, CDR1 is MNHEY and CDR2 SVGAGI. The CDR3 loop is CASSYGQGTYEQYF. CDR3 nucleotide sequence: TGTGCCAGCAGTTACGGGCAGGGCACCTACGAGCAGTACTTC.

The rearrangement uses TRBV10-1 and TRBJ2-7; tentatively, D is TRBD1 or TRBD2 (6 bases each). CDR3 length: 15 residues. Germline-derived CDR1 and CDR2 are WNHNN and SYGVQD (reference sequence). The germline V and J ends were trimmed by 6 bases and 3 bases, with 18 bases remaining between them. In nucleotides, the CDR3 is TGCGCCAGCAGGCTTACTGGGGGGCAGAGCTACGAGCAGTACTTC. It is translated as CASRLTGGQSYEQYF.

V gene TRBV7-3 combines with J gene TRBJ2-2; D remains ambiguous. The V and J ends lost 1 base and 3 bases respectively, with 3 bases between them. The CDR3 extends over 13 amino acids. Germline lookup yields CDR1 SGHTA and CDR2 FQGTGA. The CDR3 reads CASSLKDTGELFF. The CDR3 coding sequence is TGTGCCAGCAGCTTAAAGGACACCGGGGAGCTGTTTTTT.

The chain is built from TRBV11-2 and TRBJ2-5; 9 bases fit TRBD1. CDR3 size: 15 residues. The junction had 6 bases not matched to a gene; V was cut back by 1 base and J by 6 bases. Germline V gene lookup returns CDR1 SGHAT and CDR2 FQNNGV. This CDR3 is CASSLGATGGKTQYF. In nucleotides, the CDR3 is TGTGCCAGCAGCTTAGGCGCGACAGGGGGAAAGACCCAGTACTTC.

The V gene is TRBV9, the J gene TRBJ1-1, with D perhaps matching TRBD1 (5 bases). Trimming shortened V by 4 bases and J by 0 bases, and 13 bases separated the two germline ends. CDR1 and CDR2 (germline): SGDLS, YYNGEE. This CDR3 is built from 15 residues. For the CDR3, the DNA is TGTGCCAGCAGCCCCCAAGGGACGGTGAACACTGAAGCTTTCTTT. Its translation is CASSPQGTVNTEAFF.

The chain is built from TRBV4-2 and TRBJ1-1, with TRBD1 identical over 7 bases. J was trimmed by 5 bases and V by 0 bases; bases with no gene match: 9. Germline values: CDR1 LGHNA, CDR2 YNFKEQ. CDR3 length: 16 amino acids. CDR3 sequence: CASSQDLPTGWTEAFF. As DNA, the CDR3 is TGTGCCAGCAGCCAAGACCTACCGACAGGGTGGACTGAAGCTTTCTTT.

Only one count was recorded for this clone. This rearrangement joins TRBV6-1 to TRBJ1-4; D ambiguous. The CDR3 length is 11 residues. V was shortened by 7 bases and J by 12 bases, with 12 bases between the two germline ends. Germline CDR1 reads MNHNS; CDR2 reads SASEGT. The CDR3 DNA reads TGTGCCAGCACCCTGGATCGGGAACTGTTTTTT. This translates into CASTLDRELFF.

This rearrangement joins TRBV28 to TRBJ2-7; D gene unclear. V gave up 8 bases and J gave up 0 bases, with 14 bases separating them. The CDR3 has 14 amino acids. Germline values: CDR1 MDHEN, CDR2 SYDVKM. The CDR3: CASQVGPSSYEQYF. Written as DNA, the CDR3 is TGTGCCAGCCAGGTCGGACCAAGCTCCTACGAGCAGTACTTC. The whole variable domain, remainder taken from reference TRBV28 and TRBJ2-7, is DVKVTQSSRYLVKRTGEKVFLECVQDMDHENMFWYRQDPGLGLRLIYFSYDVKMKEKGDIPEGYSVSREKKERFSLILESASTNQTSMYLCASQVGPSSYEQYFGPGTRLTVT.

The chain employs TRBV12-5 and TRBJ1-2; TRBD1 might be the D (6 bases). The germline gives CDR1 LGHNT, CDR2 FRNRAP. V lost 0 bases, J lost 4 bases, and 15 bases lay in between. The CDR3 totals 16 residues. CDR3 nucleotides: TGTGCTAGTGGTTTGGTACCGGAGGACAGATCCTATGGCTACACCTTC. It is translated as CASGLVPEDRSYGYTF.

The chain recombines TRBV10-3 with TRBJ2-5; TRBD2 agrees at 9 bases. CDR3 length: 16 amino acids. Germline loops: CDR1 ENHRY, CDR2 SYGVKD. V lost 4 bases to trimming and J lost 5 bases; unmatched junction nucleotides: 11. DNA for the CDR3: TGTGCCATCAGTGCGTCTAGCGGGGCCTCCCAGGAGACCCAGTACTTC. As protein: CAISASSGASQETQYF.

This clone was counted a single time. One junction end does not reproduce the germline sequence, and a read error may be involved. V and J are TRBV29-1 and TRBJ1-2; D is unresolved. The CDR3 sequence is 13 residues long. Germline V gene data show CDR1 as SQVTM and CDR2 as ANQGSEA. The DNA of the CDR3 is TGCAGCGTTGAAAGTACAGCTAATTATGGCTACACCTTC. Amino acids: CSVESTANYGYTF.

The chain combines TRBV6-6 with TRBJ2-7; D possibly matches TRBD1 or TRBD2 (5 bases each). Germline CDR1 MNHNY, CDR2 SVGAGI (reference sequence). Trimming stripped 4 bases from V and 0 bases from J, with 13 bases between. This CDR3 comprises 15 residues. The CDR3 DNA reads TGTGCCAGCAGTTTCATCAGGGACGGCTCCTACGAGCAGTACTTC. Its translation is CASSFIRDGSYEQYF.

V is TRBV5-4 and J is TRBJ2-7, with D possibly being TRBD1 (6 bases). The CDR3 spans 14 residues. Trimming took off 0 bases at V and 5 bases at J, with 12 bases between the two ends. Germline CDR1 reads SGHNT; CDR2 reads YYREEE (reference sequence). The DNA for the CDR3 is TGTGCCAGCAGCTTGGCACAGGGAAGGAACGAGCAGTACTTC. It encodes CASSLAQGRNEQYF.

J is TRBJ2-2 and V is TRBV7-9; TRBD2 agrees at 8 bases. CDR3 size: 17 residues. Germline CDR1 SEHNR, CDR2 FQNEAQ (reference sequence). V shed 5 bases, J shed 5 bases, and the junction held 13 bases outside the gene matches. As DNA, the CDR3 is TGTGCCAGCAGCCGGGGACCAGCGGGAGATCGGACCGGGGAGCTGTTTTTT. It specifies CASSRGPAGDRTGELFF.

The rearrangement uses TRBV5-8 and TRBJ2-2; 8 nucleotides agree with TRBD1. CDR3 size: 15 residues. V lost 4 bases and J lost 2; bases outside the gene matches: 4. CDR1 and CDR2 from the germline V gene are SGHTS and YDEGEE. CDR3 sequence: CASSGDRRNTGELFF. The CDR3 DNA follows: TGTGCCAGCAGCGGGGACAGGCGAAACACCGGGGAGCTGTTTTTT. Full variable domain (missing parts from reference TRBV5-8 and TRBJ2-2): EAGVTQSPTHLIKTRGQQATLRCSPISGHTSVYWYQQALGLGLQFLLWYDEGEERNRGNFPPRFSGRQFPNYSSELNVNALELEDSALYLCASSGDRRNTGELFFGEGSRLTVL.

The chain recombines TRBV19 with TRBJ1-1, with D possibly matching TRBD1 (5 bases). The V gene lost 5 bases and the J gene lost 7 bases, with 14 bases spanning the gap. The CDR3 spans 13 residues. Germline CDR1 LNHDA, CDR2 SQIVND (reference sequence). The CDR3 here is CASSFQGVVEAFF. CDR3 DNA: TGTGCCAGTAGTTTCCAGGGAGTTGTTGAAGCTTTCTTT.

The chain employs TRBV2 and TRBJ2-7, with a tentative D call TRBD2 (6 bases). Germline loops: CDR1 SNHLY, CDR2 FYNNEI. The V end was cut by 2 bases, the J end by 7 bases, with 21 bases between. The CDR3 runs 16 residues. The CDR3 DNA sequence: TGTGCCAGCAGTGAAAATTTGGGGACTTCTACAAGGGAGCAGTACTTC. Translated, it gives CASSENLGTSTREQYF.

This CDR3 reads CASSFLFKREEHYNEQFF. The CDR3 DNA reads TGTGCCAGCAGTTTTCTTTTCAAGCGGGAGGAGCACTACAATGAGCAGTTCTTC. The rearrangement uses TRBV28 and TRBJ2-1; TRBD2 matches 9 bases. This CDR3 has 18 amino acids. Germline V gene sequence: CDR1 MDHEN, CDR2 SYDVKM. V was pared by 3 bases and J by 3 bases, with 12 bases of the junction left unmatched.

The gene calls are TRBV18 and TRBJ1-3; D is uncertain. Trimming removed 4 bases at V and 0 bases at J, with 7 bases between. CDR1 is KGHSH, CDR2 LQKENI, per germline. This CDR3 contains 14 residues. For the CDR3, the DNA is TGTGCCAGCTCACAACAGAGCTCTGGAAACACCATATATTTT. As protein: CASSQQSSGNTIYF.

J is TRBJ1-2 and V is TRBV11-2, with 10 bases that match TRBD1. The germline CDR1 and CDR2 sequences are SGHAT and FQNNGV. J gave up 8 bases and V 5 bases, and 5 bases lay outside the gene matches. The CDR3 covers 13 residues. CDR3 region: CASSPDRGQGYTF. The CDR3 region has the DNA TGTGCCAGCAGCCCCGACAGGGGGCAAGGCTACACCTTC. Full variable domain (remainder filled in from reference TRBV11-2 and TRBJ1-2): EAGVAQSPRYKIIEKRQSVAFWCNPISGHATLYWYQQILGQGPKLLIQFQNNGVVDDSQLPKDRFSAERLKGVDSTLKIQPAKLEDSAVYLCASSPDRGQGYTFGSGTRLTVV.

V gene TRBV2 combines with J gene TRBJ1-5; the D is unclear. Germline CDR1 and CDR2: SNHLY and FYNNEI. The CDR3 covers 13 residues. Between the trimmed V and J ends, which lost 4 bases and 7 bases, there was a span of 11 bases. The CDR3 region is CASSVRFGQPQHF. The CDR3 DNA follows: TGTGCCAGCAGTGTACGGTTCGGGCAGCCCCAGCATTTT.